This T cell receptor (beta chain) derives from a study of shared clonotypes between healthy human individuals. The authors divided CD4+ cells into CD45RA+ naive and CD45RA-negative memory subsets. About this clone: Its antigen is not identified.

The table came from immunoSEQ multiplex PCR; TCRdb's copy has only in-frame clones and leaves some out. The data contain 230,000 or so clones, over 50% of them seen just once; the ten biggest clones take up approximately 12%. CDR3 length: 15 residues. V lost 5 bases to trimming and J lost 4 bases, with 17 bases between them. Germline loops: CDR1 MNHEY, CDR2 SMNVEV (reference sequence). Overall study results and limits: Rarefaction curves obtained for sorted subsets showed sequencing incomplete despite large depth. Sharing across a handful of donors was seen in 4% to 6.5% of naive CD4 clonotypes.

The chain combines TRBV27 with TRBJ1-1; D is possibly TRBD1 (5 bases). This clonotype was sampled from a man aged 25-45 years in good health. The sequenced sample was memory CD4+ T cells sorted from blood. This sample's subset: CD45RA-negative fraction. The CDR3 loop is CASSPTRGVRTEAFF. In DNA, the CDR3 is TGTGCCAGCAGTCCCACACGAGGGGTGCGCACTGAAGCTTTCTTT.